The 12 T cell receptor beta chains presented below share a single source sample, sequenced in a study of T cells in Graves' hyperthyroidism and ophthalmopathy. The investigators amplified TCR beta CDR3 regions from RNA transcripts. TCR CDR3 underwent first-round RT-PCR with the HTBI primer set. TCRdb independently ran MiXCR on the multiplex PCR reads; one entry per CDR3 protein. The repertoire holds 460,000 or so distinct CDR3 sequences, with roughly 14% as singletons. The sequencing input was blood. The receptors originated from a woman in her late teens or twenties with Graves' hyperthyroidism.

CDR3 residues: CASSQDLQLYEQYF. The CDR3 DNA is TGTGCCAGCAGCCAAGATCTCCAGCTCTACGAGCAGTACTTC. The J gene is TRBJ2-7, the V gene TRBV3-1; D unresolved. The germline V and J ends were trimmed by 0 bases and 3 bases, with 9 bases remaining between them. This CDR3 is built from 14 residues. Germline CDR1 is LGHDT and CDR2 is YNNKEL (reference sequence).

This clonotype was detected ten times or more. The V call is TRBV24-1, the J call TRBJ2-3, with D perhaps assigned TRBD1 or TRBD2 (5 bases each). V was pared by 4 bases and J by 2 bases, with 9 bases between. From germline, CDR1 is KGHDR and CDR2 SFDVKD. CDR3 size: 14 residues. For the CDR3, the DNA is TGTGCCACCAGTGAGTCCGGGGCCACAGATACGCAGTATTTT. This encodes CATSESGATDTQYF.

CDR3 loop: CAMGGETQYF. The CDR3 DNA follows: TGTGCCATGGGGGGGGAGACCCAGTACTTC. The chain recombines TRBV10-3 with TRBJ2-5; the match to TRBD2 covers 7 bases. Germline V gives CDR1 ENHRY, CDR2 SYGVKD. This CDR3 has 10 amino acids. V shed 9 bases, J shed 5 bases, and the junction held 0 bases outside the gene matches.

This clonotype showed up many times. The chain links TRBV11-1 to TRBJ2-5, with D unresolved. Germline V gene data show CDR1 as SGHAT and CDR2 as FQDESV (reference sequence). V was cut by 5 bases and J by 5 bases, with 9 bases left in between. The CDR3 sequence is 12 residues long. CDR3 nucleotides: TGTGCCAGCAGCCTCCTCCAGGAGACCCAGTACTTC. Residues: CASSLLQETQYF. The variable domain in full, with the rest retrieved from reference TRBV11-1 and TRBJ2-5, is EAEVAQSPRYKITEKSQAVAFWCDPISGHATLYWYRQILGQGPELLVQFQDESVVDDSQLPKDRFSAERLKGVDSTLKIQPAELGDSAMYLCASSLLQETQYFGPGTRLLVL.

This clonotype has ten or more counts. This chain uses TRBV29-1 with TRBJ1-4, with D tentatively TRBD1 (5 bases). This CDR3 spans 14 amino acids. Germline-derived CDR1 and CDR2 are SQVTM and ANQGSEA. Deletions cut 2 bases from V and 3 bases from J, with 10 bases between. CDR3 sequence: CSVEQGGANEKLFF. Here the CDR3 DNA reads TGCAGCGTTGAACAGGGAGGGGCTAATGAAAAACTGTTTTTT.

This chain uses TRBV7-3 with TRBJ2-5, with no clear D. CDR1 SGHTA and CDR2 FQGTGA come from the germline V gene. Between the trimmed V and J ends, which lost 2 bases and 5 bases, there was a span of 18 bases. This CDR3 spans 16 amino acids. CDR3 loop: CASSLGRAAGWETQYF. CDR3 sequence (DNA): TGTGCCAGCAGCTTAGGTCGGGCTGCCGGGTGGGAGACCCAGTACTTC.

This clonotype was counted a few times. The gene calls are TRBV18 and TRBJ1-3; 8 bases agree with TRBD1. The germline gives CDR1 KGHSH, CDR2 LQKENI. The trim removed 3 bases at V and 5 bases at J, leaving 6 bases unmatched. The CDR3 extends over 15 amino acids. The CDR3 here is CASSPLQGARNTIYF. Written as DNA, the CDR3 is TGTGCCAGCTCACCTTTGCAGGGGGCCAGAAACACCATATATTTT. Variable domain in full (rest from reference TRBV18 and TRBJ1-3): NAGVMQNPRHLVRRRGQEARLRCSPMKGHSHVYWYRQLPEEGLKFMVYLQKENIIDESGMPKERFSAEFPKEGPSILRIQQVVRGDSAAYFCASSPLQGARNTIYFGEGSWLTVV.

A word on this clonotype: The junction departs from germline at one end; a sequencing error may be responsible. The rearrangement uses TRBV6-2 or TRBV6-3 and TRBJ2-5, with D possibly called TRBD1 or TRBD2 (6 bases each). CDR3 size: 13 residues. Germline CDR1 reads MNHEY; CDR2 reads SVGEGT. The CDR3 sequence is CAITQGPGLDRHF. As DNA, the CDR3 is TGTGCCATTACACAGGGTCCGGGACTGGATAGGCACTTC.

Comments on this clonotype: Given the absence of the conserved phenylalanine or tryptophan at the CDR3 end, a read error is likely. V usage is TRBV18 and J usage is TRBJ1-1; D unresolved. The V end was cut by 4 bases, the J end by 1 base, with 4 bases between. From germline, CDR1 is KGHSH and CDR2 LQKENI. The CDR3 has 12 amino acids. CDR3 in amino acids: CASSRGNTEAFV. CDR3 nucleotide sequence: TGTGCCAGCTCACGGGGGAACACTGAAGCTTTCGTT.

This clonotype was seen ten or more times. The CDR3 region has the DNA TGTGCCAGCAGTTACTCCGCGACAGGGGTCTTGTACGAGCAGTACTTC. Amino acid sequence: CASSYSATGVLYEQYF. The chain carries TRBV6-2 or TRBV6-3 and TRBJ2-7; 8 bases align to TRBD1. V dropped 0 bases and J dropped 4; count of bases not matched to a gene: 8. Germline V gene sequence: CDR1 MNHEY, CDR2 SVGEGT. The CDR3 spans 16 residues.

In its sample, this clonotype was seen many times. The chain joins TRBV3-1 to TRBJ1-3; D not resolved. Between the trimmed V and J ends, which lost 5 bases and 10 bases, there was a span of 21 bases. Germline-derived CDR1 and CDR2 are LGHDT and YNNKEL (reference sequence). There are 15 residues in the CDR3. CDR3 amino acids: CASSSPGKQERTIYF. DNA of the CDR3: TGTGCCAGCAGCTCCCCCGGGAAACAAGAACGGACCATATATTTT. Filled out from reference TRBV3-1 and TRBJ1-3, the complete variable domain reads DTAVSQTPKYLVTQMGNDKSIKCEQNLGHDTMYWYKQDSKKFLKIMFSYNNKELIINETVPNRFSPKSPDKAHLNLHINSLELGDSAVYFCASSSPGKQERTIYFGEGSWLTVV.

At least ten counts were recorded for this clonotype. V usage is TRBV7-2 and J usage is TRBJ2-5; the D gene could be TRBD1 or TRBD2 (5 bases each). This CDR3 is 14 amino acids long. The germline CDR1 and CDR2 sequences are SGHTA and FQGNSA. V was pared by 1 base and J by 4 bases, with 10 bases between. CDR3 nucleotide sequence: TGTGCCAGCAGCTTAGGGGACCTTCCAGAGACCCAGTACTTC. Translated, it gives CASSLGDLPETQYF.